Below, 25 T cell receptor beta chains from the same sample are listed, as sequenced in a study of blood T cell repertoires in COVID-19. Sequenced by immunoSEQ multiplex PCR; TCRdb stores in-frame clones only, minus some. Of approximately 130,000 clones in the sample, around 83% were seen once. Sequencing was carried out using peripheral blood. The receptors originated from a man older than 75 with active or convalescent COVID-19.

V gene TRBV28 combines with J gene TRBJ1-5, with D perhaps TRBD1 (6 bases). Trimming removed 10 bases at V and 0 bases at J, with 16 bases between. The CDR3 runs 15 residues. Germline V gene data show CDR1 as MDHEN and CDR2 as SYDVKM. CDR3 coding DNA: TGTGCCACCAGCGTGGGGGCATATAGCAATCAGCCCCAGCATTTT. Amino acids: CATSVGAYSNQPQHF.

J is TRBJ2-3 and V is TRBV11-3; TRBD2 might be the D (6 bases). V dropped 5 bases and J dropped 5 bases, with 23 bases sitting between them. Germline V CDR1 and CDR2: SGHNT, YENEEA. CDR3 length: 17 amino acids. CDR3 in amino acids: CASSPGVGAQNIDTQYF. As DNA, the CDR3 is TGTGCCAGCAGCCCGGGGGTTGGGGCGCAAAATATAGATACGCAGTATTTT.

The V gene is TRBV4-1, the J gene TRBJ1-4, with unresolved D. In germline, CDR1 is MGHRA, CDR2 YSYEKL. The CDR3 loop spans 14 amino acids. Deletions cut 1 base from V and 8 bases from J, with 11 bases between. The CDR3: CASSQVGRREKLFF. The CDR3 DNA reads TGCGCCAGCAGCCAAGTTGGACGGAGGGAAAAACTGTTTTTT.

The chain has TRBV10-3 and TRBJ1-2; tentative D call: TRBD1 (5 bases). This CDR3 contains 13 residues. V lost 5 bases and J 6 bases, leaving 13 bases between the germline ends. The germline V gene has CDR1 ENHRY and CDR2 SYGVKD. The CDR3 region is CAISLRGEDGYTF. Here the CDR3 DNA reads TGTGCCATCAGTCTACGGGGGGAGGATGGCTACACCTTC.

V gene TRBV4-2 combines with J gene TRBJ2-7; 7 bases fit TRBD2. Trimming at V came to 0 bases and at J to 3 bases, leaving 14 bases not matched to a gene. The CDR3 runs to 18 residues. CDR1 is LGHNA, CDR2 YNFKEQ, per germline. The CDR3, as DNA: TGTGCCAGCAGCCAAGACTGGGGTGGGGCTAGCGGTCTCTACGAGCAGTACTTC. Protein: CASSQDWGGASGLYEQYF.

The chain uses TRBV21-1 and TRBJ2-5; the table's D call, TRBD2, has no DNA check behind it. TRBV21-1 is classified as a pseudogene. There are 15 residues in the CDR3. CDR3 in amino acids: CASSNYSSSLETQYF. Written as DNA, the CDR3 is TGTGCCAGCAGCAATTATTCTAGCTCCCTGGAGACCCAGTACTTC.

V gene TRBV25-1 combines with J gene TRBJ2-7, with 7 bases lining up with TRBD1. The germline V gene has CDR1 MGHDK and CDR2 SYGVNS. The junction had 11 bases not matched to a gene; V was cut back by 3 bases and J by 0 bases. The CDR3 is 17 residues long. The CDR3 nucleotides read TGTGCCAGCAGTGAGACCAAAACCGGGACAGCCTCCTACGAGCAGTACTTC. Residues: CASSETKTGTASYEQYF.

The chain couples TRBV11-3 to TRBJ2-6; D call uncertain. This CDR3 spans 15 amino acids. V gave up 3 bases and J gave up 3 bases, with 9 bases separating them. Germline loops: CDR1 SGHNT, CDR2 YENEEA. CDR3 bases: TGTGCCAGCAGCTTTGGTGGCGGTGGGGCCAACGTCCTGACTTTC. It codes for CASSFGGGGANVLTF.

This clone was seen a few times. The chain combines TRBV5-1 with TRBJ1-3, with a weak D call TRBD1 (6 bases). The CDR3 totals 15 residues. Germline V CDR1 and CDR2: SGHRS, YFSETQ. The V and J ends lost 4 bases and 2 bases respectively, with 13 bases between them. The CDR3 sequence is CASSPGEGAGNTIYF. CDR3 nucleotide sequence: TGCGCCAGCAGCCCAGGGGAGGGTGCTGGAAACACCATATATTTT.

This chain uses TRBV7-2 with TRBJ2-7, with a possible D match to TRBD1 (6 bases). This CDR3 is 13 amino acids long. Trimming took off 4 bases at V and 0 bases at J, with 7 bases between the two ends. CDR1 is SGHTA, CDR2 FQGNSA, per germline. The CDR3 sequence is CASSYRASYEQYF. In DNA, the CDR3 is TGTGCCAGCAGCTACAGGGCCTCCTACGAGCAGTACTTC.

The CDR3: CASTRTGNQETQYF. CDR3 coding DNA: TGTGCCAGCACCCGAACAGGGAACCAAGAGACCCAGTACTTC. V and J are TRBV7-9 and TRBJ2-5; D perhaps matches TRBD1 (6 bases). CDR3 length equals 14 residues. V lost 7 bases to trimming and J lost 0 bases, with 12 bases between them. Germline CDR1 is SEHNR and CDR2 is FQNEAQ (reference sequence).

The J gene is TRBJ1-2, the V gene TRBV3-1 (or the pseudogene TRBV3-2); D is unresolved. The germline V gene encodes CDR1 LGHDT and CDR2 YNNKEL (reference sequence). The V gene lost 3 bases and the J gene lost 0 bases, with 14 bases spanning the gap. This CDR3 spans 16 amino acids. The CDR3: CASSQALVLANYGYTF. The CDR3 DNA reads as TGTGCCAGCAGCCAGGCCCTAGTCTTAGCTAACTATGGCTACACCTTC.

The chain is built from TRBV5-4 and TRBJ2-2; 9 bases map to TRBD1. The ends lost 4 bases at V and 7 bases at J; junction bases unmatched: 11. This CDR3 has 16 residues. Looked up from germline, CDR1 is SGHNT and CDR2 is YYREEE (reference sequence). In nucleotides, the CDR3 is TGTGCCAGCAGCGCCGTGGGGACAGGGCCCGTCGGGGAGCTGTTTTTT. It encodes CASSAVGTGPVGELFF. Complete variable domain (other parts from reference TRBV5-4 and TRBJ2-2): ETGVTQSPTHLIKTRGQQVTLRCSSQSGHNTVSWYQQALGQGPQFIFQYYREEENGRGNFPPRFSGLQFPNYSSELNVNALELDDSALYLCASSAVGTGPVGELFFGEGSRLTVL.

The rearrangement uses TRBV18 and TRBJ1-1; 9 bases fit TRBD1. Germline V CDR1 and CDR2: KGHSH, LQKENI. The CDR3 runs 13 residues. The CDR3 sequence: CATKEGQGTEAFF. The CDR3 bases are TGTGCGACGAAGGAGGGACAGGGCACTGAAGCTTTCTTT.

The rearrangement joins TRBV15 to TRBJ2-1, with 9 bases identical to TRBD1. The CDR3 sequence is 15 residues long. V dropped 3 bases and J dropped 6; count of bases not matched to a gene: 6. The germline CDR1 and CDR2 sequences are LNHNV and YYDKDF (reference sequence). The CDR3 is CATSSRDRDANEQFF. The DNA for the CDR3 is TGTGCCACCAGCAGCCGGGACAGGGATGCCAATGAGCAGTTCTTC.

The V and J genes are TRBV3-1 (or the pseudogene TRBV3-2) and TRBJ2-2; possible D gene TRBD1, 5 bases. The germline V gene has CDR1 LGHDT and CDR2 YNNKEL (reference sequence). With 1 base removed from V and 0 bases from J, the gap between germline ends came to 6 bases. The CDR3 extends over 15 amino acids. The CDR3 here is CASSQGQTNTGELFF. CDR3 nucleotide sequence: TGTGCCAGCAGCCAAGGACAGACGAACACCGGGGAGCTGTTTTTT.

The genes are TRBV10-3 and TRBJ2-3; D remains ambiguous. Deletions cut 0 bases from V and 6 bases from J, with 16 bases between. Germline V gene sequence: CDR1 ENHRY, CDR2 SYGVKD. The CDR3 consists of 16 residues. In nucleotides, the CDR3 is TGTGCCATCAGTGAGTCGATACAACTTTTCGGGGATACGCAGTATTTT. It is translated as CAISESIQLFGDTQYF.

In DNA form, the CDR3 reads TGTGCCAGCAGCCGAGGGGCTAGCGGTCAAGAGACCCAGTACTTC. This translates into CASSRGASGQETQYF. J is TRBJ2-5 and V is TRBV7-9; 7 positions match TRBD2. The junction had 8 bases not matched to a gene; V was cut back by 5 bases and J by 2 bases. The V gene's germline CDR1 is SEHNR and CDR2 FQNEAQ (reference sequence). The CDR3 covers 15 residues.

The V and J genes are TRBV2 and TRBJ2-4; no clear D. Trimming removed 7 bases at V and 1 base at J, with 8 bases between. The CDR3 is 13 residues long. Germline-derived CDR1 and CDR2 are SNHLY and FYNNEI. CDR3 nucleotides: TGTGCCAGCACGGGTTTGGCCAAAAACATTCAGTACTTC. This translates into CASTGLAKNIQYF. Full variable domain (rest looked up from reference TRBV2 and TRBJ2-4): EPEVTQTPSHQVTQMGQEVILRCVPISNHLYFYWYRQILGQKVEFLVSFYNNEISEKSEIFDDQFSVERPDGSNFTLKIRSTKLEDSAMYFCASTGLAKNIQYFGAGTRLSVL.

CDR3 sequence: CASSIADLRGDYGYTF. The CDR3 DNA sequence: TGTGCCAGTAGTATAGCCGACCTCAGGGGGGACTATGGCTACACCTTC. This chain connects TRBV19 to TRBJ1-2; 7 bases are a match to TRBD1. J gave up 3 bases and V 1 base, and 8 bases lay outside the gene matches. Germline CDR1 LNHDA, CDR2 SQIVND (reference sequence). The CDR3 length is 16 residues.

V gene TRBV7-8 combines with J gene TRBJ1-1, with unresolved D. V lost 5 bases, J lost 5 bases, and 6 bases lay in between. This CDR3 spans 11 amino acids. Germline V gene lookup returns CDR1 SGHVS and CDR2 FQNEAQ. The CDR3 spells CASSPGTEAFF. The CDR3 DNA reads as TGTGCCAGCAGCCCCGGGACTGAAGCTTTCTTT.

This chain joins TRBV19 and TRBJ2-7; weak D call: TRBD1 (6 bases). Germline CDR1 and CDR2: LNHDA and SQIVND (reference sequence). Trimming removed 5 bases from V and 5 bases from J, with 13 bases in between. The CDR3 covers 13 residues. Here the CDR3 reads CASSSETGHEQYF. CDR3 nucleotides: TGTGCCAGTAGTTCAGAGACAGGCCACGAGCAGTACTTC.

The chain links TRBV6-6 to TRBJ2-5, with 7 bases fitting TRBD1. The trim removed 2 bases at V and 2 bases at J, leaving 5 bases unmatched. This CDR3 is 15 amino acids long. From germline, CDR1 is MNHNY and CDR2 SVGAGI (reference sequence). CDR3 DNA sequence: TGTGCCAGCAGTTACGGACAGGACGTACAAGAGACCCAGTACTTC. This gives the protein CASSYGQDVQETQYF.

CDR3 sequence reads: CASSDRLAGAPSSYEQYF. The CDR3 DNA reads as TGTGCCAGCAGTGACCGACTAGCGGGGGCCCCGAGCTCCTACGAGCAGTACTTC. V gene TRBV2 combines with J gene TRBJ2-7; 12 bases are a match to TRBD2. Germline V lookup: CDR1 SNHLY, CDR2 FYNNEI. Trimming took 3 bases from V and 0 from J; bases not matched to a gene: 9. The CDR3 is made up of 18 amino acids.

The gene calls are TRBV27 and TRBJ1-4; 8 nucleotides agree with TRBD1. This CDR3 spans 14 amino acids. Germline V gene sequence: CDR1 MNHEY, CDR2 SMNVEV (reference sequence). V dropped 4 bases and J dropped 6; count of bases not matched to a gene: 4. This CDR3 reads CASSSQGAHEKLFF. CDR3 bases: TGTGCCAGCAGTTCGCAGGGGGCGCATGAAAAACTGTTTTTT.